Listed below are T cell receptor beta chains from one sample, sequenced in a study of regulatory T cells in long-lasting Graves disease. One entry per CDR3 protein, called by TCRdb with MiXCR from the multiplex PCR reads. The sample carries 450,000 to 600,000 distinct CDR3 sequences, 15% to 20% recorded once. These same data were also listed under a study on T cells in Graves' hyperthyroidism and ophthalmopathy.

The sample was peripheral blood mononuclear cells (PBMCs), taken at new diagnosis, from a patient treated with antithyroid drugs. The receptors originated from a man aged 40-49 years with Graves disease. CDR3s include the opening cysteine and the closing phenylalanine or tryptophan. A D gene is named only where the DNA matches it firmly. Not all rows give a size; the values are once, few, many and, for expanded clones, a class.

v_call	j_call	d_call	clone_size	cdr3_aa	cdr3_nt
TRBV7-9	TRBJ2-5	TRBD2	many	CASRLAEYQETQYF	TGTGCCAGCCGACTAGCGGAGTACCAAGAGACCCAGTACTTC
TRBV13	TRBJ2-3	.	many	CASSFPDPRDTQYF	TGTGCCAGCAGCTTTCCGGACCCAAGGGATACGCAGTATTTT
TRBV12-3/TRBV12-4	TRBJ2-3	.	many	CASRRPRSADTQYF	TGTGCCAGCAGAAGACCTAGATCGGCAGATACGCAGTATTTT
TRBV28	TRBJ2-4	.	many	CASSLFNAAFQNIQYF	TGTGCCAGCAGTTTATTTAACGCGGCGTTCCAAAACATTCAGTACTTC
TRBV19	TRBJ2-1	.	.	CASRKDRDNEQFF	TGTGCCAGTAGGAAGGACAGAGACAATGAGCAGTTCTTC
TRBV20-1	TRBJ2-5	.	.	CSPNVGLQETQYF	TGCAGCCCGAACGTTGGATTACAAGAGACCCAGTACTTC
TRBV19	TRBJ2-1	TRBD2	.	CASSPRTSGRVDEQFF	TGTGCCAGTAGTCCGAGGACTAGCGGGAGGGTCGATGAGCAGTTCTTC
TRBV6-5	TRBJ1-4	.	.	CASSYSWGGNEKLFF	TGTGCCAGCAGTTACTCTTGGGGCGGAAATGAAAAACTGTTTTTT
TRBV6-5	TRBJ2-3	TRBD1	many	CASSYRIQGASPDTQYF	TGTGCCAGCAGTTACCGGATACAGGGGGCGAGCCCAGATACGCAGTATTTT
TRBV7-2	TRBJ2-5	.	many	CASSLVGSGEETQYF	TGTGCCAGCAGCTTAGTTGGTAGTGGGGAAGAGACCCAGTACTTC
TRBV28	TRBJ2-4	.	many	CASSLTGVAKNIQYF	TGTGCCAGCAGTCTCACAGGCGTAGCCAAAAACATTCAGTACTTC
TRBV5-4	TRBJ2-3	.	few	CASSTATGSDTQYF	TGTGCCAGCAGTACGGCTACAGGGTCGGATACGCAGTATTTT
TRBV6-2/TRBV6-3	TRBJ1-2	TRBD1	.	CASSEQGAGGYTF	TGTGCCAGCAGTGAGCAGGGGGCGGGCGGCTACACCTTC
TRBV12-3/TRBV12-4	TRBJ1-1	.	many	CASSQRNPPTENTEAFF	TGTGCCAGCAGCCAAAGGAACCCCCCAACGGAGAACACTGAAGCTTTCTTT
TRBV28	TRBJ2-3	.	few	CASTAPQEGLDTQYF	TGTGCCAGCACCGCCCCCCAGGAGGGGTTAGATACGCAGTATTTT
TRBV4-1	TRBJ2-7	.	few	CASSQDITSHEQYF	TGCGCCAGCAGCCAAGATATCACATCCCACGAGCAGTACTTC
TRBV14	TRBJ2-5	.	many	CASSQIHQETQYF	TGTGCCAGCAGCCAGATACACCAAGAGACCCAGTACTTC
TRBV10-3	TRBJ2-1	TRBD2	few	CAISGPGTSGRPEQFF	TGTGCCATCAGTGGGCCCGGGACTAGCGGGAGGCCTGAGCAGTTCTTC
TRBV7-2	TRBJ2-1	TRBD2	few	CASSLGLAGVGYEQFF	TGTGCCAGCAGCTTGGGACTAGCGGGAGTGGGCTATGAGCAGTTCTTC
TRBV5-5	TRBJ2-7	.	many	CASRAGHLSSYEQYF	TGTGCCAGCAGGGCGGGACACCTCTCCTCCTACGAGCAGTACTTC
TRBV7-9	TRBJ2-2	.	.	CASSLNQRTGELFF	TGTGCCAGCAGCTTAAATCAGCGAACCGGGGAGCTGTTTTTT
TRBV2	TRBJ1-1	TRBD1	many	CASSEQGASSAEAFF	TGTGCCAGCAGTGAACAGGGGGCGTCTTCTGCTGAAGCTTTCTTT
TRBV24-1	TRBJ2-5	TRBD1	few	CATSDDRQGLARETQYF	TGTGCCACCAGTGATGATCGACAGGGATTAGCTCGGGAGACCCAGTACTTC
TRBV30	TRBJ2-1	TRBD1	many	CAWSIRTGGFTTEQFF	TGTGCCTGGAGTATTCGGACAGGCGGCTTTACCACTGAGCAGTTCTTC
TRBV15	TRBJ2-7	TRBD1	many	CATSIRTGGDEQYF	TGTGCCACCAGCATCCGGACAGGGGGAGACGAGCAGTACTTC
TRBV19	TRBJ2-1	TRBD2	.	CASSISGRAYNEQFF	TGTGCCAGTAGTATTAGCGGGAGGGCCTACAATGAGCAGTTCTTC
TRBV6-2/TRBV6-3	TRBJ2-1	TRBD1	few	CASRTGQDRRDEQFF	TGTGCCAGCAGGACGGGACAGGACCGACGCGATGAGCAGTTCTTC
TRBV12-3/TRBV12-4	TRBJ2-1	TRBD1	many	CASSFLRGRANEQFF	TGTGCCAGCAGCTTTCTAAGGGGGCGCGCAAATGAGCAGTTCTTC
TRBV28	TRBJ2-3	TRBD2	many	CASSFPGGLASPDTQYF	TGTGCCAGCAGTTTCCCCGGAGGACTAGCCTCCCCAGATACGCAGTATTTT
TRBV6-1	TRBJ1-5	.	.	CASRADWNQPQHF	TGTGCCAGCAGGGCGGACTGGAATCAGCCCCAGCATTTT